One and the same sample provided the 19 T cell receptor beta chains below, sequenced in a study of CD8 T cells in Susac syndrome. It was with random hexamers that 0.5 to 1 ug RNA was reverse transcribed. TCRdb used MiXCR to reprocess the immunoSEQ multiplex PCR reads, holding one entry per CDR3 protein. The sample records roughly 200,000 distinct CDR3 sequences, approximately 93% being singletons. The sequencing sample was made of CD4+ T cells from PBMCs. The origin of the receptors is a human donor in good health.

This chain uses TRBV5-6 with TRBJ2-7; D unresolved. Trimming removed 0 bases at V and 0 bases at J, with 7 bases between. This CDR3 has 14 amino acids. Germline values: CDR1 SGHDT, CDR2 YYEEEE. Here the CDR3 DNA reads TGTGCCAGCAGCTTGGGGGGTTACTCCTACGAGCAGTACGTC. It yields the protein CASSLGGYSYEQYV.

The chain employs TRBV29-1 and TRBJ1-5; no reliable D call. V was trimmed by 3 bases and J by 3 bases, leaving 12 bases between them. Germline loops: CDR1 SQVTM, CDR2 ANQGSEA. This CDR3 is 14 amino acids long. This chain's CDR3 is CSVDGGPDNQPQHF. Written as DNA, the CDR3 is TGCAGCGTTGATGGTGGGCCGGACAATCAGCCCCAGCATTTT.

V usage is TRBV7-3 and J usage is TRBJ1-2, with D possibly TRBD1 on 5 matching bases. Trimming stripped 4 bases from V and 5 bases from J, with 14 bases between. The CDR3 runs to 14 residues. In germline, CDR1 is SGHTA, CDR2 FQGTGA. CDR3 residues: CASSSSGDRYGYTF. As DNA, the CDR3 is TGTGCCAGCAGCTCTTCCGGAGACAGATATGGCTACACCTTC.

V usage is TRBV20-1 and J usage is TRBJ2-7, with no clear D. The V and J ends lost 1 base and 5 bases respectively, with 15 bases between them. CDR3 size: 14 residues. Germline-derived CDR1 and CDR2 are DFQATT and SNEGSKA (reference sequence). The CDR3 protein is CSARGSRRNNEQYV. The CDR3 region has the DNA TGCAGTGCTAGAGGGTCCCGGCGAAACAACGAGCAGTACGTC.

The rearrangement uses TRBV5-6 and TRBJ2-3, with D maybe TRBD1 (6 bases). CDR1 is SGHDT and CDR2 is YYEEEE in the germline V gene. The CDR3 sequence is 15 residues long. V was shortened by 0 bases and J by 2 bases, with 10 bases between the two germline ends. The CDR3 here is CASSLVDRFTDTQYF. The CDR3 DNA reads TGTGCCAGCAGCTTGGTCGACAGGTTCACAGATACGCAGTATTTT.

The chain links TRBV20-1 to TRBJ1-5, with D possibly being TRBD1 (6 bases). Trimming took 1 base from V and 1 from J, leaving 11 bases between them. The CDR3 runs to 15 residues. Germline V lookup: CDR1 DFQATT, CDR2 SNEGSKA (reference sequence). The CDR3 nucleotides are TGCAGTGCTAGAGGGGGGCCCCAAAGCAATCAGCCCCAGCATTTT. The encoded protein is CSARGGPQSNQPQHF.

This clonotype was counted only a few times. This chain links TRBV14 with TRBJ2-3; TRBD1 aligns across 9 bases. Germline loops: CDR1 SGHDN, CDR2 FVKESK. There are 15 residues in the CDR3. The trim removed 4 bases at V and 0 bases at J, leaving 2 bases unmatched. CDR3 in DNA: TGTGCCAGCAGCCCCGGACAGGGGAGCACAGATACGCAGTATTTT. Protein sequence: CASSPGQGSTDTQYF.

The chain carries TRBV13 and TRBJ1-6, with D possibly TRBD1 on 6 matching bases. The CDR3 extends over 17 amino acids. Germline CDR1 is PRHDT and CDR2 is FYEKMQ (reference sequence). Trimming cost V 0 bases and J 4 bases, with 13 bases left between them. CDR3 coding DNA: TGTGCCAGCAGCTTAGGAGGGGGGCGCGTATATAATTCACCCCTCCACTTT. Translating gives CASSLGGGRVYNSPLHF.

In DNA form, the CDR3 reads TGTGCCAGCAGTTTATTTCGGGGGAAGCTGTTTTTT. Its translation: CASSLFRGKLFF. This rearrangement joins TRBV28 to TRBJ2-2; D might be TRBD2 (6 bases). This CDR3 has 12 amino acids. Trimming removed 1 base at V and 12 bases at J, with 9 bases between. CDR1 is MDHEN and CDR2 is SYDVKM in the germline V gene.

The genes are TRBV20-1 and TRBJ1-5; 10 bases map to TRBD1. V shed 1 base and J 7 bases; nucleotides not matched to a gene: 7. The CDR3 is made up of 15 amino acids. Germline CDR1 and CDR2: DFQATT and SNEGSKA (reference sequence). In DNA, the CDR3 is TGCAGTGCTAGAGTCGACAGGGGGCTCCGACAGCCCCAGCATTTT. Translated: CSARVDRGLRQPQHF.

The genes are TRBV2 and TRBJ1-2; D not resolved. This CDR3 has 12 amino acids. V gave up 9 bases and J gave up 4 bases, with 12 bases separating them. Germline V CDR1 and CDR2: SNHLY, FYNNEI. The CDR3 region has the DNA TGTGCCAGTTCAGGATCTGCCTATGGCTACACCTTC. This translates into CASSGSAYGYTF.

This chain uses TRBV23-1 with TRBJ1-6; D is uncertain. TRBV23-1 is noted as an ORF with a role that remains uncertain. The CDR3 consists of 16 residues. The V gene lost 1 base and the J gene lost 8 bases, with 15 bases spanning the gap. CDR3 bases: TGCGCCAGCAGTCAATGGAGAAAGCGGGATGATTCACCCCTCCACTTT. Protein: CASSQWRKRDDSPLHF.

This chain links TRBV18 with TRBJ2-5; the D is unclear. This CDR3 contains 14 residues. V shed 0 bases and J shed 1 base, with 6 bases lying between them. CDR1 KGHSH and CDR2 LQKENI come from the germline V gene. The CDR3 nucleotides are TGTGCCAGCTCACCACCTCTGAGCCAAGAGACCCAGTACTTC. Residues: CASSPPLSQETQYF.

This clonotype was detected only a few times. V and J are TRBV6-5 and TRBJ1-5; D unclear. V dropped 4 bases and J dropped 0 bases, with 4 bases sitting between them. Germline lookup yields CDR1 MNHEY and CDR2 SVGAGI. This CDR3 has 13 residues. Here the CDR3 DNA reads TGTGCCAGCAGTTTGAGTAGCAATCAGCCCCAGCATTTT. Translating it yields CASSLSSNQPQHF.

The chain combines TRBV7-8 with TRBJ2-7; D is perhaps TRBD1 (5 bases). Germline V gene sequence: CDR1 SGHVS, CDR2 FQNEAQ. CDR3 length equals 14 residues. V was trimmed by 0 bases and J by 2 bases, leaving 8 bases between them. As DNA, the CDR3 is TGTGCCAGCAGCTTAGCAGACAGTACCTACGAGCAGTACGTC. This codes for CASSLADSTYEQYV.

V gene TRBV12-3 or TRBV12-4 combines with J gene TRBJ2-1; 10 positions match TRBD2. J gave up 8 bases and V 2 bases, and 6 bases lay outside the gene matches. This CDR3 contains 15 residues. The CDR3 region is CASSLPSGGADEQFF. In nucleotides, the CDR3 is TGTGCCAGCAGTTTACCCAGCGGGGGGGCCGATGAGCAGTTCTTC.

This clonotype was found once. The chain carries TRBV5-1 and TRBJ2-7, with 8 nucleotides matching TRBD2. CDR3 size: 15 residues. V was pared by 0 bases and J by 3 bases, with 5 bases of the junction left unmatched. Germline CDR1 and CDR2: SGHRS and YFSETQ. This CDR3 reads CASSLDNSGDYEQYF. For the CDR3, the DNA is TGCGCCAGCAGCTTGGATAATAGCGGGGACTACGAGCAGTACTTC.

This chain connects TRBV29-1 to TRBJ1-2; TRBD1 might be the D (6 bases). Germline V lookup: CDR1 SQVTM, CDR2 ANQGSEA. The CDR3 spans 13 residues. V dropped 4 bases and J dropped 3 bases, with 12 bases sitting between them. CDR3 loop: CSVGGGRDYGYTF. The CDR3 bases are TGCAGCGTTGGTGGGGGCCGGGACTATGGCTACACCTTC.

V usage is TRBV4-1 and J usage is TRBJ1-2; 11 bases agree with TRBD1. Germline V gives CDR1 MGHRA, CDR2 YSYEKL. The V and J ends lost 1 base and 4 bases, in that order; junction bases with no gene match: 2. This CDR3 contains 15 residues. This chain's CDR3 is CASSQGTGGAYGYTF. CDR3 nucleotides: TGCGCCAGCAGCCAAGGGACAGGGGGCGCCTATGGCTACACCTTC.